A single sample is the source of the 19 T cell receptor beta chains below, sequenced in a study of T cell responses to AZD1222 COVID-19 vaccine. The method was immunoSEQ multiplex PCR; TCRdb's version includes in-frame clones alone and lacks a portion of them. Found here are roughly 180,000 clones, roughly nine tenths of them singletons; the top ten hold approximately 2%. This specimen was peripheral blood, taken on day 0 of AZD1222 vaccination. The receptors come from an adult in good health.

The DNA for the CDR3 is TGTGCCAGCAGCTCCTCACCGGGACAGGGGCTAGGGGGCACTGAAGCTTTCTTT. This gives the protein CASSSSPGQGLGGTEAFF. The J gene is TRBJ1-1, the V gene TRBV7-2, with 10 bases lining up with TRBD1. The CDR3 contains 18 residues. V was clipped by 4 bases and J by 4 bases; unmatched bases: 15. The germline CDR1 and CDR2 sequences are SGHTA and FQGNSA.

The gene calls are TRBV5-1 and TRBJ2-7; D is uncertain. The V end lost 0 bases, the J end lost 4 bases, and 11 bases lay between the germline ends. The CDR3 loop spans 14 amino acids. Germline CDR1 SGHRS, CDR2 YFSETQ. Here the CDR3 reads CASSLAHSGYEQYF. DNA for the CDR3: TGCGCCAGCAGCTTGGCACACTCCGGGTACGAGCAGTACTTC.

This chain connects TRBV6-5 to TRBJ1-1; the match to TRBD1 covers 11 bases. In germline, CDR1 is MNHEY, CDR2 SVGAGI. This CDR3 comprises 14 residues. J was trimmed by 7 bases and V by 4 bases; bases with no gene match: 5. CDR3 DNA sequence: TGTGCCAGCAGTTGGGGACAGGGGGTTGGTGAAGCTTTCTTT. Its translation is CASSWGQGVGEAFF.

This clone turned up a few times. V and J are TRBV5-1 and TRBJ1-3; 8 bases agree with TRBD1. CDR3 length equals 16 residues. V lost 0 bases and J lost 0; bases outside the gene matches: 2. From germline, CDR1 is SGHRS and CDR2 YFSETQ. The CDR3, as DNA: TGCGCCAGCAGCTTGGATGGACAGGGCTCTGGAAACACCATATATTTT. This gives the protein CASSLDGQGSGNTIYF. The whole variable domain, filled in from reference TRBV5-1 and TRBJ1-3, reads KAGVTQTPRYLIKTRGQQVTLSCSPISGHRSVSWYQQTPGQGLQFLFEYFSETQRNKGNFPGRFSGRQFSNSRSEMNVSTLELGDSALYLCASSLDGQGSGNTIYFGEGSWLTVV.

The chain combines TRBV7-2 with TRBJ2-7, with 8 bases fitting TRBD1. The trim removed 0 bases at V and 7 bases at J, leaving 5 bases unmatched. Per germline, CDR1 SGHTA and CDR2 FQGNSA. This CDR3 region has 14 residues. The CDR3: CASSLALGQVEQYF. CDR3 bases: TGTGCCAGCAGCTTAGCGCTGGGACAGGTAGAGCAGTACTTC.

The rearrangement joins TRBV19 to TRBJ1-6; D is possibly TRBD1 (5 bases). Germline V CDR1 and CDR2: LNHDA, SQIVND (reference sequence). The CDR3 is made up of 15 amino acids. The V end was cut by 6 bases, the J end by 6 bases, with 15 bases between. The CDR3 DNA follows: TGTGCCAGTAGGGGTGGGCAGGGCCGTAATTCACCCCTCCACTTT. It translates to CASRGGQGRNSPLHF.

The chain couples TRBV7-9 to TRBJ1-5; 9 bases match TRBD1. From germline, CDR1 is SEHNR and CDR2 FQNEAQ (reference sequence). V shed 5 bases and J 2 bases; nucleotides not matched to a gene: 10. This CDR3 region has 17 residues. The CDR3 bases are TGTGCCAGCAGCGGCCGCTGGGACAGGGATGGCAATCAGCCCCAGCATTTT. Protein: CASSGRWDRDGNQPQHF.

The V call is TRBV28, the J call TRBJ1-1, with D uncertain. Trimming pared 6 bases from V and 3 bases from J, leaving 14 bases between. CDR3 length: 14 amino acids. From germline, CDR1 is MDHEN and CDR2 SYDVKM. CDR3 loop: CASRLVGSYTEAFF. CDR3 DNA sequence: TGTGCCAGCAGGTTGGTTGGGAGTTACACTGAAGCTTTCTTT.

The chain uses TRBV7-9 and TRBJ1-2, with 10 bases lining up with TRBD1. CDR1 and CDR2 from the germline V gene are SEHNR and FQNEAQ (reference sequence). The CDR3 is made up of 14 amino acids. With V trimmed by 5 bases and J by 6 bases, 6 bases remained unmatched. CDR3 sequence: CASSRGTGENGYTF. In DNA form, the CDR3 reads TGTGCCAGCAGCCGTGGGACAGGGGAGAATGGCTACACCTTC. Drawing the rest from reference TRBV7-9 and TRBJ1-2, the complete variable domain is DTGVSQNPRHKITKRGQNVTFRCDPISEHNRLYWYRQTLGQGPEFLTYFQNEAQLEKSRLLSDRFSAERPKGSFSTLEIQRTEQGDSAMYLCASSRGTGENGYTFGSGTRLTVV.

The chain joins TRBV7-2 to TRBJ2-7; 10 positions match TRBD1. Germline V gene sequence: CDR1 SGHTA, CDR2 FQGNSA. This CDR3 is built from 15 residues. The V and J ends lost 5 bases and 4 bases, in that order; junction bases with no gene match: 8. The CDR3 bases are TGTGCCAGCAGCCGGACAGGGGGGAGTGGATACGAGCAGTACTTC. Encoded protein: CASSRTGGSGYEQYF.

The chain recombines TRBV30 with TRBJ1-5; perhaps TRBD1 as D (6 bases). Trimming took 0 bases from V and 7 from J, leaving 13 bases between them. In germline, CDR1 is GTSNPN, CDR2 SVGIG (reference sequence). The CDR3 spans 14 residues. The CDR3 sequence: CAWSVAGAGQPQHF. The CDR3 coding sequence is TGTGCCTGGAGTGTAGCGGGGGCAGGACAGCCCCAGCATTTT. Drawing the rest from reference TRBV30 and TRBJ1-5, the complete variable domain is SQTIHQWPATLVQPVGSPLSLECTVEGTSNPNLYWYRQAAGRGLQLLFYSVGIGQISSEVPQNLSASRPQDRQFILSSKKLLLSDSGFYLCAWSVAGAGQPQHFGDGTRLSIL.

This chain's CDR3 is CASSHGQGYGANVLTF. CDR3 DNA: TGTGCCAGCAGCCACGGACAGGGGTATGGGGCCAACGTCCTGACTTTC. V is TRBV5-5 and J is TRBJ2-6; the match to TRBD1 covers 9 bases. Germline V gene data show CDR1 as SGHKS and CDR2 as YYEKEE (reference sequence). This CDR3 spans 16 amino acids. With 4 bases clipped from V and 3 bases from J, the junction kept 5 bases outside the gene matches.

The rearrangement joins TRBV6-2 or TRBV6-3 to TRBJ2-3; the match to TRBD2 covers 11 bases. Germline V gives CDR1 MNHEY, CDR2 SVGEGT. V shed 2 bases and J 4 bases; nucleotides not matched to a gene: 8. This CDR3 has 17 residues. As DNA, the CDR3 is TGTGCCAGCAGTTACCCCTATGGACTAGCGGGTGCAGATACGCAGTATTTT. Residues: CASSYPYGLAGADTQYF.

The chain joins TRBV5-8 to TRBJ1-2, with D maybe TRBD1 (5 bases). Germline loops: CDR1 SGHTS, CDR2 YDEGEE. This CDR3 comprises 14 residues. Trimming took 4 bases from V and 8 from J, leaving 18 bases between them. The CDR3 region is CASSVFEGPWGYTF. The CDR3 DNA reads as TGTGCCAGCAGCGTATTTGAGGGGCCCTGGGGCTACACCTTC.

The chain couples TRBV11-3 to TRBJ1-1, with TRBD1 identical over 11 bases. V was pared by 4 bases and J by 4 bases, with 5 bases of the junction left unmatched. The CDR3 length is 15 residues. CDR1 is SGHNT, CDR2 YENEEA, per germline. CDR3 DNA sequence: TGTGCCAGCAGCTCACTCGGACAGGGGGCCACTGAAGCTTTCTTT. It yields the protein CASSSLGQGATEAFF.

This rearrangement joins TRBV7-2 to TRBJ1-3; D is uncertain. Trimming removed 5 bases from V and 4 bases from J, with 12 bases in between. Germline loops: CDR1 SGHTA, CDR2 FQGNSA. The CDR3 has 14 residues. The CDR3 nucleotides are TGTGCCAGCAGCCCCCCTACCCCCGGAAACACCATATATTTT. Amino acids: CASSPPTPGNTIYF.

This chain uses TRBV2 with TRBJ2-7; D assignment may be TRBD1 or TRBD2 (5 bases each). Looked up from germline, CDR1 is SNHLY and CDR2 is FYNNEI. V dropped 3 bases and J dropped 0 bases, with 9 bases sitting between them. The CDR3 sequence is 14 residues long. The CDR3: CASSEGTLSYEQYF. The CDR3 nucleotides read TGTGCCAGCAGTGAGGGGACGCTCTCCTACGAGCAGTACTTC.

The chain uses TRBV30 and TRBJ1-1, with 7 bases lining up with TRBD1. The CDR3 consists of 16 residues. CDR1 GTSNPN and CDR2 SVGIG come from the germline V gene (reference sequence). V shed 3 bases and J 7 bases; nucleotides not matched to a gene: 17. The CDR3 sequence is CAWSPLRTGRIDEAFF. The DNA of the CDR3 is TGTGCCTGGAGCCCCCTCCGGACAGGCAGGATCGATGAAGCTTTCTTT.

The chain has TRBV27 and TRBJ1-5; D uncertain. CDR1 is MNHEY, CDR2 SMNVEV, per germline (reference sequence). The CDR3 is 15 amino acids. The V end lost 0 bases, the J end lost 4 bases, and 10 bases lay between the germline ends. CDR3 sequence (DNA): TGTGCCAGCAGTTTATCACCCGGGGAGAATCAGCCCCAGCATTTT. Its translation is CASSLSPGENQPQHF.